The 25 T cell receptor beta chains in this list originate from one sample, sequenced in a study of blood T cell repertoires in COVID-19. TCRdb's copy holds only in-frame clones and misses some; the assay was immunoSEQ multiplex PCR. The sample consists of tens of thousands of clones, 70% to 90% of them appearing once. Sequencing used peripheral blood. These receptors were taken from a human donor in a cohort sampled during active COVID-19.

This chain links TRBV2 with TRBJ2-3; 11 nucleotides match TRBD2. The CDR3 totals 16 residues. CDR1 SNHLY and CDR2 FYNNEI come from the germline V gene. The junction had 9 bases not matched to a gene; V was cut back by 6 bases and J by 4 bases. This CDR3 reads CASRVAGGSFADTQYF. CDR3 coding DNA: TGTGCCAGCAGGGTAGCGGGGGGGAGTTTCGCAGATACGCAGTATTTT.

The genes are TRBV4-2 and TRBJ1-1, with 8 bases that match TRBD1. The CDR3 runs 16 residues. CDR1 and CDR2 (germline): LGHNA, YNFKEQ. Trimming took 3 bases from V and 7 from J; bases not matched to a gene: 13. The chain's CDR3 is CASSQQQGAGESEAFF. CDR3 in DNA: TGTGCCAGCAGCCAGCAGCAGGGGGCGGGGGAAAGTGAAGCTTTCTTT.

The chain has TRBV19 and TRBJ2-1, with D unclear. V shed 3 bases and J shed 3 bases, with 6 bases lying between them. The germline V gene encodes CDR1 LNHDA and CDR2 SQIVND (reference sequence). CDR3 size: 13 residues. As DNA, the CDR3 is TGTGCCAGTAGTATGAGTATCTACAATGAGCAGTTCTTC. Translating gives CASSMSIYNEQFF.

This clone was seen a handful of times. As DNA, the CDR3 is TGTGCCTGGGTGGCTAGGGCAGGGGCTAGAGAGACCCAGTACTTC. Amino acids: CAWVARAGARETQYF. The chain recombines TRBV30 with TRBJ2-5, with a weak D call TRBD1 (6 bases). Trimming left V 5 bases short and J 4 bases short, with 20 bases between. The germline gives CDR1 GTSNPN, CDR2 SVGIG (reference sequence). The CDR3 covers 15 residues.

This clone occurred a few times. The genes are TRBV2 and TRBJ2-7, with a possible D match to TRBD1 (6 bases). CDR1 and CDR2 (germline): SNHLY, FYNNEI. The CDR3 runs 16 residues. V was clipped by 2 bases and J by 0 bases, with 14 bases between them. The CDR3 protein is CASSENLGQISYEQYF. DNA for the CDR3: TGTGCCAGCAGTGAAAATTTAGGACAGATCTCCTACGAGCAGTACTTC.

This sequence joins TRBV11-3 and TRBJ2-1; 9 bases align to TRBD2. V shed 1 base and J 5 bases; nucleotides not matched to a gene: 12. Per the germline V gene, CDR1 is SGHNT and CDR2 is YENEEA. This CDR3 is built from 18 residues. In DNA form, the CDR3 reads TGTGCCAGCAGCTTAGTTTGTGCTAGCGGGGCCCAGAACAATGAGCAGTTCTTC. As protein: CASSLVCASGAQNNEQFF.

The chain uses TRBV18 and TRBJ1-6; D ambiguous. CDR1 and CDR2 from the germline V gene are KGHSH and LQKENI. The CDR3 is 15 residues long. V shed 3 bases and J shed 0 bases, with 6 bases lying between them. DNA of the CDR3: TGTGCCAGCTCACCGCCTAGCTCCTATAATTCACCCCTCCACTTT. Amino acid sequence: CASSPPSSYNSPLHF.

The chain is built from TRBV7-9 and TRBJ2-3; D may be TRBD2 (6 bases). Germline V gives CDR1 SEHNR, CDR2 FQNEAQ (reference sequence). The CDR3 is 16 amino acids. Deletions cut 7 bases from V and 0 bases from J, with 17 bases between. CDR3 DNA: TGTGCCAGCACCAAGGTGGGGGGATTTAGCACAGATACGCAGTATTTT. Protein sequence: CASTKVGGFSTDTQYF. The whole variable domain, remainder taken from reference TRBV7-9 and TRBJ2-3, is DTGVSQNPRHKITKRGQNVTFRCDPISEHNRLYWYRQTLGQGPEFLTYFQNEAQLEKSRLLSDRFSAERPKGSFSTLEIQRTEQGDSAMYLCASTKVGGFSTDTQYFGPGTRLTVL.

This rearrangement joins TRBV14 to TRBJ2-2; TRBD1 is a possible D gene (5 bases). The ends were cut back, 4 bases at V and 7 bases at J, with 10 bases in the middle. The CDR3 runs to 13 residues. Germline V gene sequence: CDR1 SGHDN, CDR2 FVKESK. This chain's CDR3 is CASSPRVVGELFF. DNA for the CDR3: TGTGCCAGCAGCCCCAGGGTGGTCGGGGAGCTGTTTTTT.

This chain links TRBV19 with TRBJ1-5, with TRBD1 matching 12 bases. Germline loops: CDR1 LNHDA, CDR2 SQIVND (reference sequence). CDR3 length: 17 residues. V lost 7 bases to trimming and J lost 2 bases; unmatched junction nucleotides: 9. The CDR3 protein is CASTPRGTGGGNQPQHF. The CDR3 DNA is TGTGCCAGTACCCCGCGGGGGACAGGGGGCGGCAATCAGCCCCAGCATTTT.

This clone was recorded a few times. The chain has TRBV7-9 and TRBJ1-5, with D tentatively TRBD1 (5 bases). V gave up 1 base and J gave up 5 bases, with 9 bases separating them. CDR3 length: 14 amino acids. The V gene's germline CDR1 is SEHNR and CDR2 FQNEAQ (reference sequence). The CDR3 spells CASSLGGDYQPQHF. The CDR3, as DNA: TGTGCCAGCAGCTTAGGGGGGGACTATCAGCCCCAGCATTTT.

The DNA of the CDR3 is TGTGCCAGTAGCAGACAGGGGGGAGGCGAGCAGTACTTC. Amino acid sequence: CASSRQGGGEQYF. The J gene is TRBJ2-7, the V gene TRBV19; 9 positions agree with TRBD1. The J segment lost 6 bases and the V segment lost 6 bases, leaving 6 bases of the junction unmatched. Germline values: CDR1 LNHDA, CDR2 SQIVND (reference sequence). This CDR3 comprises 13 residues.

The chain combines TRBV5-1 with TRBJ2-3; 8 bases are shared with TRBD1. CDR1 is SGHRS, CDR2 YFSETQ, per germline. Trimming cost V 1 base and J 6 bases; bases outside gene matches: 4. The CDR3 is made up of 14 amino acids. The CDR3 sequence is CASSLSGGLDTQYF. DNA of the CDR3: TGCGCCAGCAGCTTGTCAGGGGGCCTCGATACGCAGTATTTT.

The chain joins TRBV3-1 (or the pseudogene TRBV3-2) to TRBJ2-7; 13 nucleotides agree with TRBD2. V trimming: 2 bases; J trimming: 0 bases; junction bases outside the gene matches: 1. CDR1 is LGHDT, CDR2 YNNKEL, per germline (reference sequence). This CDR3 contains 16 residues. CDR3 amino acids: CASSQRTSGSSYEQYF. The CDR3 DNA sequence: TGTGCCAGCAGCCAACGGACTAGCGGGAGCTCCTACGAGCAGTACTTC.

The chain uses TRBV29-1 and TRBJ1-1; the match to TRBD1 covers 8 bases. The trim removed 2 bases at V and 5 bases at J, leaving 10 bases unmatched. The CDR3 consists of 15 residues. Germline values: CDR1 SQVTM, CDR2 ANQGSEA. The CDR3 DNA follows: TGCAGCGTTGAACCCGGAGGACAGGGTTTGACTGAAGCTTTCTTT. Its protein is CSVEPGGQGLTEAFF.

The rearrangement links TRBV28 to TRBJ2-5, with a tentative D call TRBD2 (6 bases). The V and J ends lost 2 bases and 0 bases respectively, with 10 bases between them. CDR1 MDHEN and CDR2 SYDVKM come from the germline V gene. The CDR3 totals 15 residues. The DNA of the CDR3 is TGTGCCAGCAGTTTAGGTGGGGGGTACCAAGAGACCCAGTACTTC. It specifies CASSLGGGYQETQYF.

The chain joins TRBV28 to TRBJ1-3, with D hard to call. Germline V gene sequence: CDR1 MDHEN, CDR2 SYDVKM. This CDR3 region has 16 residues. V was trimmed by 9 bases and J by 7 bases, leaving 25 bases between them. CDR3 in DNA: TGTGCCAGTCGAGGGAGTACGGCAGGAGTATCGAACACCATATATTTT. Translation: CASRGSTAGVSNTIYF.

This chain links TRBV27 with TRBJ2-7; tentative D call: TRBD1 (8 bases). Per the germline V gene, CDR1 is MNHEY and CDR2 is SMNVEV (reference sequence). Trimming shortened V by 5 bases and J by 4 bases, and 21 bases separated the two germline ends. This CDR3 is 16 amino acids long. The CDR3 loop is CASSRYGQGGWYEQYF. In nucleotides, the CDR3 is TGTGCCAGCAGTCGATATGGACAGGGAGGGTGGTACGAGCAGTACTTC.

This chain uses TRBV29-1 with TRBJ2-3; tentative D call: TRBD2 (6 bases). The length of the CDR3 is 15 residues. Trimming took off 1 base at V and 3 bases at J, with 14 bases between the two ends. CDR1 and CDR2 from the germline V gene are SQVTM and ANQGSEA. The CDR3 reads CSVEGAGGSTDTQYF. The CDR3, as DNA: TGCAGCGTTGAAGGGGCCGGGGGTTCGACAGATACGCAGTATTTT.

The rearrangement uses TRBV25-1 and TRBJ1-2; D gene uncertain. CDR1 MGHDK and CDR2 SYGVNS come from the germline V gene. CDR3 length: 12 amino acids. The germline V and J ends were trimmed by 6 bases and 4 bases, with 9 bases remaining between them. In DNA form, the CDR3 reads TGTGCCAGCAGGGAGGAGGGCTATGGCTACACCTTC. It translates to CASREEGYGYTF.

The chain joins TRBV7-2 to TRBJ2-7, with 10 positions matching TRBD1. Germline-derived CDR1 and CDR2 are SGHTA and FQGNSA. The CDR3 is made up of 14 amino acids. J gave up 5 bases and V 5 bases, and 6 bases lay outside the gene matches. The CDR3 is CASSLDRGRDEQYF. The CDR3 nucleotides are TGTGCCAGCAGCCTGGACAGGGGGAGGGACGAGCAGTACTTC.

The chain is built from TRBV2 and TRBJ1-1; no clear D gene. Germline V gene sequence: CDR1 SNHLY, CDR2 FYNNEI. The CDR3 loop spans 13 amino acids. V was cut by 4 bases and J by 3 bases, with 9 bases left in between. Here the CDR3 DNA reads TGTGCCAGCAGTGTGTTGAGAGACACTGAAGCTTTCTTT. This sequence encodes CASSVLRDTEAFF. Variable domain in full (rest from reference TRBV2 and TRBJ1-1): EPEVTQTPSHQVTQMGQEVILRCVPISNHLYFYWYRQILGQKVEFLVSFYNNEISEKSEIFDDQFSVERPDGSNFTLKIRSTKLEDSAMYFCASSVLRDTEAFFGQGTRLTVV.

The chain is built from TRBV28 and TRBJ1-1; the D gene is possibly TRBD1 (6 bases). Between the trimmed V and J ends, which lost 3 bases and 1 base, there was a span of 9 bases. The CDR3 has 14 residues. Germline V gene lookup returns CDR1 MDHEN and CDR2 SYDVKM. CDR3 sequence (DNA): TGTGCCAGCAGTTTGGGACACCCGAACACTGAAGCTTTCTTT. This translates into CASSLGHPNTEAFF.

This chain connects TRBV25-1 to TRBJ1-5; the D is unclear. The CDR3 has 17 residues. Germline V lookup: CDR1 MGHDK, CDR2 SYGVNS. V was clipped by 4 bases and J by 0 bases, with 16 bases between them. This CDR3 reads CASSGQRKEYSNQPQHF. CDR3 in DNA: TGTGCCAGCAGTGGGCAGCGGAAAGAATATAGCAATCAGCCCCAGCATTTT.

V usage is TRBV6-6 and J usage is TRBJ1-2; 7 bases are shared with TRBD1. Trimming cost V 0 bases and J 1 base; bases outside gene matches: 5. In germline, CDR1 is MNHNY, CDR2 SVGAGI (reference sequence). The CDR3 loop spans 16 amino acids. CDR3: CASSYSGTVFNYGYTF. The CDR3, as DNA: TGTGCCAGCAGTTACTCCGGGACAGTCTTTAACTATGGCTACACCTTC.